This entry lists 28 T cell receptor beta chains sequenced from one sample in a study of blood T cell repertoires in COVID-19. Some clones are missing from TCRdb's copy, which holds only in-frame ones; the method was immunoSEQ multiplex PCR. The sample has around 300,000 clones; over 70% are singletons. Sample: PBMCs or T cells enriched from blood (not recorded which). These receptors originate from a man in his thirties or forties who had recovered from COVID-19.

This chain joins TRBV28 and TRBJ1-2; maybe TRBD1 (6 bases). Trimming stripped 2 bases from V and 6 bases from J, with 7 bases between. CDR1 and CDR2 from the germline V gene are MDHEN and SYDVKM. The CDR3 runs 12 residues. CDR3 in DNA: TGTGCCAGCAGTTTAGGACAGAATGGCTACACCTTC. It translates to CASSLGQNGYTF.

The chain joins TRBV18 to TRBJ1-6; TRBD1 might be the D (5 bases). The CDR3 length is 16 residues. In germline, CDR1 is KGHSH, CDR2 LQKENI. Between the trimmed V and J ends, which lost 2 bases and 3 bases, there was a span of 11 bases. CDR3 protein: CASSPGQGGYNSPLHF. CDR3 coding DNA: TGTGCCAGCTCACCAGGCCAGGGTGGCTATAATTCACCCCTCCACTTT.

As for this clone: The same CDR3 arises from other DNA sequences in this sample as well. The rearrangement links TRBV19 to TRBJ2-3; D not certain. With 3 bases removed from V and 1 base from J, the gap between germline ends came to 11 bases. This CDR3 is 15 amino acids long. CDR1 and CDR2 (germline): LNHDA, SQIVND (reference sequence). This CDR3 is CASSIRRGGTDTQYF. The CDR3 DNA is TGTGCCAGTAGTATCCGAAGAGGAGGCACAGATACGCAGTATTTT.

The chain couples TRBV19 to TRBJ1-1; a possible D gene is TRBD1 (5 bases). Per germline, CDR1 LNHDA and CDR2 SQIVND (reference sequence). V lost 3 bases to trimming and J lost 1 base, with 9 bases between them. This CDR3 is 14 amino acids long. CDR3 nucleotides: TGTGCCAGTAGTATTTGGCAGGGGAACACTGAAGCTTTCTTT. It codes for CASSIWQGNTEAFF.

In nucleotides, the CDR3 is TGTGCCAGCAGCTTGACTGGGGGCGCGGGTAATGAGCAGTTCTTC. It yields the protein CASSLTGGAGNEQFF. This chain links TRBV5-4 with TRBJ2-1, with a tentative D call TRBD1 (6 bases). V was trimmed by 1 base and J by 7 bases, leaving 15 bases between them. CDR1 is SGHNT and CDR2 is YYREEE in the germline V gene (reference sequence). This CDR3 has 15 amino acids.

The chain links TRBV2 to TRBJ2-7; D possibly corresponds to TRBD2 (5 bases). The CDR3 sequence is 15 residues long. Germline loops: CDR1 SNHLY, CDR2 FYNNEI. V lost 4 bases, J lost 1 base, and 14 bases lay in between. CDR3 nucleotides: TGTGCCAGCAGTGGGTCTGCGGGTCTATCCTACGAGCAGTACTTC. This encodes CASSGSAGLSYEQYF.

V usage is TRBV28 and J usage is TRBJ2-7, with D perhaps TRBD2 (6 bases). The germline CDR1 and CDR2 sequences are MDHEN and SYDVKM. The CDR3 is 15 residues long. Trimming left V 2 bases short and J 4 bases short, with 15 bases between. The CDR3 spells CASSLVLGGEYEQYF. CDR3 in DNA: TGTGCCAGCAGTTTAGTACTCGGGGGAGAATACGAGCAGTACTTC.

J is TRBJ2-1 and V is TRBV7-9, with 8 positions matching TRBD2. CDR3 size: 15 residues. Germline lookup yields CDR1 SEHNR and CDR2 FQNEAQ (reference sequence). Germline trimming cut 2 bases from V and 3 bases from J; bases unmatched to any gene: 3. In DNA, the CDR3 is TGTGCCAGCAGCTTAAGCGGGGGTCTCTACAATGAGCAGTTCTTC. Translated, it gives CASSLSGGLYNEQFF.

The gene calls are TRBV29-1 and TRBJ1-2; TRBD1 is a possible D gene (5 bases). This CDR3 region has 13 residues. V gave up 7 bases and J gave up 6 bases, with 18 bases separating them. From germline, CDR1 is SQVTM and CDR2 ANQGSEA. The CDR3 here is CSAYGTPGDGYTF. In nucleotides, the CDR3 is TGCAGCGCTTACGGGACCCCGGGAGATGGCTACACCTTC.

The chain is built from TRBV4-2 and TRBJ2-7; D possibly corresponds to TRBD1 (5 bases). The CDR3 length is 13 residues. V dropped 0 bases and J dropped 10 bases, with 13 bases sitting between them. The germline V gene encodes CDR1 LGHNA and CDR2 YNFKEQ. The CDR3 DNA is TGTGCCAGCAGCCAAGATCGAAGGGGTCCCCAGTACTTC. This gives the protein CASSQDRRGPQYF.

This chain links TRBV19 with TRBJ2-4; maybe TRBD2 (7 bases). Germline V gene lookup returns CDR1 LNHDA and CDR2 SQIVND (reference sequence). The CDR3 has 16 amino acids. Trimming took off 0 bases at V and 6 bases at J, with 15 bases between the two ends. Here the CDR3 reads CASSIEGLRGGNIQYF. DNA of the CDR3: TGTGCCAGTAGTATAGAGGGACTGAGGGGGGGAAACATTCAGTACTTC.

The genes are TRBV9 and TRBJ2-3; TRBD2 matches 11 bases. V was pared by 3 bases and J by 0 bases, with 3 bases of the junction left unmatched. In germline, CDR1 is SGDLS, CDR2 YYNGEE. The CDR3 sequence is 16 residues long. CDR3 coding DNA: TGTGCCAGCAGCGCTAGCGGGGGGACTAGCACAGATACGCAGTATTTT. This translates into CASSASGGTSTDTQYF.

The rearrangement joins TRBV2 to TRBJ2-5; 7 positions match TRBD1. J was trimmed by 5 bases and V by 6 bases; bases with no gene match: 9. This CDR3 is built from 14 residues. CDR1 is SNHLY, CDR2 FYNNEI, per germline. The DNA of the CDR3 is TGTGCCAGCAGATACACAGGGGTCGGGGAGACCCAGTACTTC. It translates to CASRYTGVGETQYF.

The V and J genes are TRBV19 and TRBJ1-1, with D possibly being TRBD1 (5 bases). Germline V CDR1 and CDR2: LNHDA, SQIVND (reference sequence). The CDR3 covers 15 residues. V was pared by 3 bases and J by 5 bases, with 16 bases between. CDR3 residues: CASSIQPRKGTEAFF. The CDR3 coding sequence is TGTGCCAGTAGTATCCAACCGAGGAAGGGGACTGAAGCTTTCTTT.

This rearrangement joins TRBV6-6 to TRBJ2-1; 10 positions match TRBD2. Germline V CDR1 and CDR2: MNHNY, SVGAGI (reference sequence). The CDR3 covers 17 residues. Losses at the gene ends were 5 bases for V and 0 bases for J; bases not matched to a gene: 7. The CDR3, as DNA: TGTGCCAGCAGTCCCTCCGGACTAGCGGTCTCCTACAATGAGCAGTTCTTC. As protein: CASSPSGLAVSYNEQFF.

This clone came up once. The V call is TRBV25-1, the J call TRBJ1-2; 9 nucleotides line up with TRBD1. The CDR3 has 14 amino acids. In germline, CDR1 is MGHDK, CDR2 SYGVNS. V shed 5 bases, J shed 10 bases, and the junction held 11 bases outside the gene matches. The CDR3 protein is CASSTNGQGSTYTF. CDR3 DNA: TGTGCCAGCAGTACCAATGGACAGGGGTCAACCTACACCTTC.

This chain connects TRBV27 to TRBJ1-5; 7 nucleotides align to TRBD1. CDR1 and CDR2 from the germline V gene are MNHEY and SMNVEV (reference sequence). After removal of 5 bases from V and 5 bases from J, the junction contained 9 bases not matched to a gene. This CDR3 region has 15 residues. The DNA of the CDR3 is TGTGCCAGCAGTGGCATACAGGGGCGGGATCAGCCCCAGCATTTT. Amino acids: CASSGIQGRDQPQHF.

To note about this clone: Other DNA sequences in this specimen translate into the identical CDR3. This chain connects TRBV18 to TRBJ2-1; TRBD2 is a possible D gene (6 bases). CDR1 KGHSH and CDR2 LQKENI come from the germline V gene. The CDR3 extends over 13 amino acids. Trimming cost V 0 bases and J 6 bases, with 6 bases left between them. This CDR3 reads CASSPPSGNEQFF. The CDR3 DNA reads as TGTGCCAGCTCACCACCTAGCGGCAATGAGCAGTTCTTC.

This clone was found a few times. The chain employs TRBV2 and TRBJ1-2, with 7 bases aligning to TRBD1. The V and J ends lost 6 bases and 4 bases, in that order; junction bases with no gene match: 11. The CDR3 extends over 15 amino acids. Germline V gives CDR1 SNHLY, CDR2 FYNNEI. The CDR3 nucleotides read TGTGCCAGCAGCGACCGACAGGGACGAGTCTATGGCTACACCTTC. Its translation is CASSDRQGRVYGYTF.

V gene TRBV6-5 combines with J gene TRBJ1-4, with 8 bases identical to TRBD1. V shed 10 bases, J shed 4 bases, and the junction held 11 bases outside the gene matches. This CDR3 comprises 15 residues. Germline V gene data show CDR1 as MNHEY and CDR2 as SVGAGI. CDR3 region: CATRGVDRVNEKLFF. Written as DNA, the CDR3 is TGTGCCACACGTGGGGTGGACAGGGTTAATGAAAAACTGTTTTTT.

This rearrangement joins TRBV10-3 to TRBJ1-6; D may be TRBD1 (6 bases). The CDR3 is made up of 15 amino acids. Trimming left V 3 bases short and J 10 bases short, with 16 bases between. Germline lookup yields CDR1 ENHRY and CDR2 SYGVKD. CDR3 sequence (DNA): TGTGCCATCAGTGATAGGAAGGGGGTAGTCTCACCCCTCCACTTT. Its translation: CAISDRKGVVSPLHF.

This chain links TRBV30 with TRBJ2-3; possible D gene TRBD2, 6 bases. The CDR3 covers 14 residues. Germline V gene data show CDR1 as GTSNPN and CDR2 as SVGIG (reference sequence). V dropped 3 bases and J dropped 4 bases, with 14 bases sitting between them. In DNA form, the CDR3 reads TGTGCCTGGAGAAAGGAGGGGCTTGCAGATACGCAGTATTTT. Encoded protein: CAWRKEGLADTQYF.

V gene TRBV30 combines with J gene TRBJ1-6; no clear D. The CDR3 covers 13 residues. Germline CDR1 and CDR2: GTSNPN and SVGIG (reference sequence). The V and J ends lost 3 bases and 4 bases respectively, with 7 bases between them. The chain's CDR3 is CAWSSQYNSPLHF. The CDR3 coding sequence is TGTGCCTGGAGCTCACAATATAATTCACCCCTCCACTTT.

CDR3 protein: CASSSRTGRNGYTF. DNA for the CDR3: TGTGCCAGCAGCTCCCGGACAGGCAGGAATGGCTACACCTTC. The chain couples TRBV9 to TRBJ1-2; TRBD1 agrees at 7 bases. Germline CDR1 and CDR2: SGDLS and YYNGEE. This CDR3 is built from 14 residues. After removal of 4 bases from V and 6 bases from J, the junction contained 9 bases not matched to a gene.

V and J are TRBV5-1 and TRBJ2-1, with 8 bases identical to TRBD1. The germline CDR1 and CDR2 sequences are SGHRS and YFSETQ. This CDR3 contains 14 residues. The trim removed 2 bases at V and 8 bases at J, leaving 6 bases unmatched. The CDR3 DNA sequence: TGCGCCAGCAGCTTAGACAGGGGTGGGGATGAGCAGTTCTTC. Its protein is CASSLDRGGDEQFF.

This sequence joins TRBV28 and TRBJ1-1, with 10 bases that match TRBD1. This CDR3 is 15 amino acids long. The junction had 15 bases not matched to a gene; V was cut back by 6 bases and J by 11 bases. Germline lookup yields CDR1 MDHEN and CDR2 SYDVKM. In DNA, the CDR3 is TGTGCCAGCAGACCCGTTGAGAGACCGGGACAGGGGGCTTTCTTT. It is translated as CASRPVERPGQGAFF. The full variable domain, completed using reference TRBV28 and TRBJ1-1, is DVKVTQSSRYLVKRTGEKVFLECVQDMDHENMFWYRQDPGLGLRLIYFSYDVKMKEKGDIPEGYSVSREKKERFSLILESASTNQTSMYLCASRPVERPGQGAFFGQGTRLTVV.

The genes are TRBV24-1 and TRBJ2-3, with TRBD1 matching over 10 bases. Germline loops: CDR1 KGHDR, CDR2 SFDVKD. CDR3 length: 14 residues. V was clipped by 9 bases and J by 7 bases; unmatched bases: 9. The CDR3 sequence is CATGGDRGSHTQYF. In DNA, the CDR3 is TGTGCCACCGGAGGGGACAGGGGCTCGCATACGCAGTATTTT.

The rearrangement links TRBV7-9 to TRBJ2-5, with D tentatively TRBD1 (6 bases). V was trimmed by 5 bases and J by 3 bases, leaving 10 bases between them. CDR1 and CDR2 (germline): SEHNR, FQNEAQ (reference sequence). This CDR3 comprises 13 residues. This CDR3 reads CASSATGKETQYF. The CDR3, as DNA: TGTGCCAGCAGCGCCACAGGGAAAGAGACCCAGTACTTC.